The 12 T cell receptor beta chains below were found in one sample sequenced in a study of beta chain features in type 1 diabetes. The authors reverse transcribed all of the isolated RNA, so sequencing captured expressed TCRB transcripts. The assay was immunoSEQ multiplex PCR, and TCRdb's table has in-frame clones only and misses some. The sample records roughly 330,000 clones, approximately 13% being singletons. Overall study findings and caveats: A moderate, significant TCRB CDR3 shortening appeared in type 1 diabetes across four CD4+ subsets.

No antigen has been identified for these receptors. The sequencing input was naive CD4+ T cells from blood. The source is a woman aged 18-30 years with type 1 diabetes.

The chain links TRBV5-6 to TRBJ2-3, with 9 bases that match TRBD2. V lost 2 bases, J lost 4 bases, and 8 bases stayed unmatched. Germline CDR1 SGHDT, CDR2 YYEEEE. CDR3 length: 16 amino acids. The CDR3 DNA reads TGTGCCAGCAGCTTCCTCCGCGGGAGGGCCCCAGATACGCAGTATTTT. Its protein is CASSFLRGRAPDTQYF.

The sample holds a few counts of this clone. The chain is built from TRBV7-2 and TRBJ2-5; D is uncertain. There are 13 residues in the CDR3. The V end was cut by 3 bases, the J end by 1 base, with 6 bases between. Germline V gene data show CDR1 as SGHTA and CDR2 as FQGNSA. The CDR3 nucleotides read TGTGCCAGCAGCTTCCCCTCCCAAGAGACCCAGTACTTC. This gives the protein CASSFPSQETQYF.

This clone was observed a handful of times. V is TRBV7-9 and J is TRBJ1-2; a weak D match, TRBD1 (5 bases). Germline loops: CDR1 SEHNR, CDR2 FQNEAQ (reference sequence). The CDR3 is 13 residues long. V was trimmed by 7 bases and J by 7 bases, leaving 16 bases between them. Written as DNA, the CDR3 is TGTGCCAGCACCCCGCCAGGGTGGTCTGGCTACACCTTC. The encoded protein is CASTPPGWSGYTF.

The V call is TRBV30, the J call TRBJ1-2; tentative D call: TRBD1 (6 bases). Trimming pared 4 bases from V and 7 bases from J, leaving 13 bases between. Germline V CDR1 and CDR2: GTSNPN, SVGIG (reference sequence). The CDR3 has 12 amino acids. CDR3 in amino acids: CAWTSRTAGYTF. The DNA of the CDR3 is TGTGCCTGGACTTCTAGGACAGCTGGCTACACCTTC.

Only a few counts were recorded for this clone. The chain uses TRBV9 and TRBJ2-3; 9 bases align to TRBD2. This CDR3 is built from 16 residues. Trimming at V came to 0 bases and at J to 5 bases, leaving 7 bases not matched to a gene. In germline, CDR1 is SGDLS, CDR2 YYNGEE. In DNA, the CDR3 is TGTGCCAGCAGCGTAGGCGGCGGGAGGGCCGTAGATACGCAGTATTTT. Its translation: CASSVGGGRAVDTQYF.

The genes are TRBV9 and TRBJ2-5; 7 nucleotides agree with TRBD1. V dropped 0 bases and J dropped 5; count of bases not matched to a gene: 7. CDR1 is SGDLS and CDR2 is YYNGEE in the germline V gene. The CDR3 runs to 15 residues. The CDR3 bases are TGTGCCAGCAGCGTAGGCAACAGGGGTTGGGAGACCCAGTACTTC. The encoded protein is CASSVGNRGWETQYF. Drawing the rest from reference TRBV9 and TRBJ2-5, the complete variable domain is DSGVTQTPKHLITATGQRVTLRCSPRSGDLSVYWYQQSLDQGLQFLIQYYNGEERAKGNILERFSAQQFPDLHSELNLSSLELGDSALYFCASSVGNRGWETQYFGPGTRLLVL.

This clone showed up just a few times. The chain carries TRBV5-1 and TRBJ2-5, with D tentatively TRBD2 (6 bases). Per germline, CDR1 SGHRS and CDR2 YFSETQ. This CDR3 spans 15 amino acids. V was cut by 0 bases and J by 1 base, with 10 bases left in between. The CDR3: CASSLGLAVQETQYF. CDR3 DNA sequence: TGCGCCAGCAGCTTGGGATTAGCGGTCCAAGAGACCCAGTACTTC.

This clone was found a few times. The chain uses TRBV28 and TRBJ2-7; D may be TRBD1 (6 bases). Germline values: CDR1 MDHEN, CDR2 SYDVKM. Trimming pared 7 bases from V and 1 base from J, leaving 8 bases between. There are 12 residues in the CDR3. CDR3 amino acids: CASTTGSYEQYF. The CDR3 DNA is TGTGCCAGCACAACAGGGTCCTACGAGCAGTACTTC.

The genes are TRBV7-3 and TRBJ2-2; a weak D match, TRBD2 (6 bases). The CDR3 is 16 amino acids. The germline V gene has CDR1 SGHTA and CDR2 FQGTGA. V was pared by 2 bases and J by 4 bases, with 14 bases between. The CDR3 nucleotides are TGTGCCAGCAGCTTATTCGGGAGTCTGGGCACCGGGGAGCTGTTTTTT. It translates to CASSLFGSLGTGELFF.

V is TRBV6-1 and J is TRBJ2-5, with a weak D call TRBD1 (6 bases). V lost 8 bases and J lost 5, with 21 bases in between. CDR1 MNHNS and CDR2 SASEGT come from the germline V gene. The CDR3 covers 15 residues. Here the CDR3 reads CASSRPTGYGETQYF. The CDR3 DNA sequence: TGTGCCAGCTCGCGCCCAACAGGGTACGGCGAGACCCAGTACTTC.

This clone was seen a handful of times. The CDR3 here is CASSGMRTGSNTGELFF. For the CDR3, the DNA is TGTGCCAGCAGCGGAATGCGGACAGGTTCGAACACCGGGGAGCTGTTTTTT. The rearrangement joins TRBV9 to TRBJ2-2; 7 bases are a match to TRBD1. The length of the CDR3 is 17 residues. The germline V gene has CDR1 SGDLS and CDR2 YYNGEE. The V segment lost 3 bases and the J segment 0 bases; nucleotides outside the gene matches: 8. Variable domain in full (rest from reference TRBV9 and TRBJ2-2): DSGVTQTPKHLITATGQRVTLRCSPRSGDLSVYWYQQSLDQGLQFLIQYYNGEERAKGNILERFSAQQFPDLHSELNLSSLELGDSALYFCASSGMRTGSNTGELFFGEGSRLTVL.

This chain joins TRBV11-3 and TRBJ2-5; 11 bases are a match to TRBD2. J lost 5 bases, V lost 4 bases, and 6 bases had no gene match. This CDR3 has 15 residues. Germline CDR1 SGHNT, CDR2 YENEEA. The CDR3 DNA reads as TGTGCCAGCAGCTCTCAACTAGCGGGAGCCGAGACCCAGTACTTC. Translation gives CASSSQLAGAETQYF.